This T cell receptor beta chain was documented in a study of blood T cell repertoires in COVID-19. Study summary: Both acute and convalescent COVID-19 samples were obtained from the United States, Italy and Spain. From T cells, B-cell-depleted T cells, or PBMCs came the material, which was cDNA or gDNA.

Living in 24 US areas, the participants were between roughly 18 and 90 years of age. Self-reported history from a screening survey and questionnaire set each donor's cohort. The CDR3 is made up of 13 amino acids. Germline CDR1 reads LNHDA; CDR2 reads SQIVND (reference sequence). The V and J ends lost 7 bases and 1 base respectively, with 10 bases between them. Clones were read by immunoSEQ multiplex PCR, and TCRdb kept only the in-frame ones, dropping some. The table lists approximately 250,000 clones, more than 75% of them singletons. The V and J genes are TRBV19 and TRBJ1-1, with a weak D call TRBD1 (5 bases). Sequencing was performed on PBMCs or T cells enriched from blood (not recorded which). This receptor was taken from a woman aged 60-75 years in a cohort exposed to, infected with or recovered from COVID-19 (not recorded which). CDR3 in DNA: TGTGCCAGTAAGGAGGGGACGAACACTGAAGCTTTCTTT. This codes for CASKEGTNTEAFF. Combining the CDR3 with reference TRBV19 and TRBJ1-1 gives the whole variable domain DGGITQSPKYLFRKEGQNVTLSCEQNLNHDAMYWYRQDPGQGLRLIYYSQIVNDFQKGDIAEGYSVSREKKESFPLTVTSAQKNPTAFYLCASKEGTNTEAFFGQGTRLTVV.